The clone carrying this TCR beta chain was detected a few times. CDR3 size: 15 residues. CDR1 and CDR2 (germline): ENHRY, SYGVKD. With 4 bases clipped from V and 1 base from J, the junction kept 5 bases outside the gene matches. Documented time point: cycle 4 day 1 (C4D1), after 5 to 7 weeks of nivolumab. Every single patient, without exception, relapsed after autologous stem cell transplantation, and brentuximab vedotin exposure varied. This entry belongs to a study of PD-1 blockade in classical Hodgkin lymphoma. Assay used: immunoSEQ multiplex PCR; TCRdb lists only in-frame clones, some missing. Of 100,000 to 120,000 clones listed, 89% are singletons.

V is TRBV10-3 and J is TRBJ1-1; 8 nucleotides align to TRBD1. The sequencing here drew on peripheral blood mononuclear cells (PBMCs), taken before the fourth cycle of nivolumab. The TCR originated in a human donor with classical Hodgkin lymphoma. CDR3 sequence: CAISAAGTGNTEAFF. As DNA, the CDR3 is TGTGCCATCAGTGCAGCCGGGACAGGGAACACTGAAGCTTTCTTT.